The sequence of this TCR beta chain was determined in a study of T cells after yellow fever vaccination. The V end was cut by 5 bases, the J end by 0 bases, with 12 bases between. Germline V gene sequence: CDR1 SEHNR, CDR2 FQNEAQ (reference sequence). The CDR3 extends over 15 amino acids. TCRdb fed the 5' RACE reads into MiXCR, producing one record per CDR3 protein. In the table there are around 300,000 distinct CDR3 sequences, 10% to 15% of which are singletons. This sequence originates from a man aged 30 to 45 who received the YFV17D yellow fever vaccine. The chain combines TRBV7-9 with TRBJ2-3; TRBD2 is a possible D gene (6 bases). Sequencing used CD4+ T cells sorted from PBMCs, obtained 45 days after the yellow fever booster vaccination. The CDR3 DNA is TGTGCCAGCAGCCCCGGGACTGGAAGCACAGATACGCAGTATTTT. It translates to CASSPGTGSTDTQYF. The entire variable domain, with the rest obtained from reference TRBV7-9 and TRBJ2-3, is as follows: DTGVSQNPRHKITKRGQNVTFRCDPISEHNRLYWYRQTLGQGPEFLTYFQNEAQLEKSRLLSDRFSAERPKGSFSTLEIQRTEQGDSAMYLCASSPGTGSTDTQYFGPGTRLTVL.